The 12 T cell receptor beta chains listed next were all sequenced from one sample in a study of shared clonotypes between healthy human individuals. Sequencing was performed with immunoSEQ multiplex PCR; in TCRdb, only in-frame clones are kept and a portion is missing. There are hundreds of thousands of clones in the sample; 80% to 95% occur only once, and around 24% lies in the top ten. The naive CD8 population came from CD45RO-negative cells selected for CCR7, without terminally differentiated effector memory CD45RA+ cells. The sequencing input was naive CD8+ T cells sorted from blood. Every receptor here comes from a man aged 25 to 40 in good health.

The genes are TRBV2 and TRBJ2-1; D assignment may be TRBD1 or TRBD2 (5 bases each). The germline CDR1 and CDR2 sequences are SNHLY and FYNNEI. The V and J ends lost 6 bases and 0 bases respectively, with 12 bases between them. The CDR3 covers 15 residues. The CDR3 here is CASSRDASSYNEQFF. The CDR3 nucleotides read TGTGCCAGCAGCCGGGACGCGAGCTCCTACAATGAGCAGTTCTTC.

The chain has TRBV27 and TRBJ1-5; D uncertain. Trimming removed 8 bases from V and 2 bases from J, with 7 bases in between. The CDR3 covers 12 residues. Looked up from germline, CDR1 is MNHEY and CDR2 is SMNVEV (reference sequence). The DNA of the CDR3 is TGTGCCAGCTGGAGCGGCAATCAGCCCCAGCATTTT. It encodes CASWSGNQPQHF.

The chain joins TRBV11-2 to TRBJ2-2; the D is unclear. Germline V gene lookup returns CDR1 SGHAT and CDR2 FQNNGV. V was cut by 5 bases and J by 4 bases, with 17 bases left in between. The CDR3 is 16 amino acids. DNA of the CDR3: TGTGCCAGCAGCCGCCCCCCGACTGCTCTCACCGGGGAGCTGTTTTTT. This gives the protein CASSRPPTALTGELFF. The full variable domain, rest sourced from reference TRBV11-2 and TRBJ2-2, is EAGVAQSPRYKIIEKRQSVAFWCNPISGHATLYWYQQILGQGPKLLIQFQNNGVVDDSQLPKDRFSAERLKGVDSTLKIQPAKLEDSAVYLCASSRPPTALTGELFFGEGSRLTVL.

This rearrangement joins TRBV11-2 to TRBJ2-3; a possible D gene is TRBD2 (5 bases). The CDR3 has 15 amino acids. Looked up from germline, CDR1 is SGHAT and CDR2 is FQNNGV. Trimming cost V 4 bases and J 4 bases, with 15 bases left between them. CDR3 region: CASSSVGERADTQYF. CDR3 bases: TGTGCCAGCAGCTCGGTCGGCGAGAGGGCAGATACGCAGTATTTT.

The chain links TRBV7-9 to TRBJ2-2; 8 positions agree with TRBD1. CDR1 SEHNR and CDR2 FQNEAQ come from the germline V gene (reference sequence). V lost 5 bases to trimming and J lost 6 bases; unmatched junction nucleotides: 11. The CDR3 is made up of 16 amino acids. The CDR3 DNA follows: TGTGCCAGCAGCCCACGAATGGACAGGGTCCCCGGGGAGCTGTTTTTT. It yields the protein CASSPRMDRVPGELFF.

This chain links TRBV7-9 with TRBJ2-5; possibly TRBD1 for D (5 bases). This CDR3 spans 14 amino acids. Between the trimmed V and J ends, which lost 5 bases and 3 bases, there was a span of 13 bases. Germline V gene lookup returns CDR1 SEHNR and CDR2 FQNEAQ (reference sequence). CDR3 DNA: TGTGCCAGCAGCCACAAGGACACTGAAGAGACCCAGTACTTC. This gives the protein CASSHKDTEETQYF. Filled out from reference TRBV7-9 and TRBJ2-5, the complete variable domain reads DTGVSQNPRHKITKRGQNVTFRCDPISEHNRLYWYRQTLGQGPEFLTYFQNEAQLEKSRLLSDRFSAERPKGSFSTLEIQRTEQGDSAMYLCASSHKDTEETQYFGPGTRLLVL.

The J gene is TRBJ2-1, the V gene TRBV19; D is unresolved. CDR3 size: 15 residues. Germline-derived CDR1 and CDR2 are LNHDA and SQIVND (reference sequence). V was pared by 6 bases and J by 7 bases, with 19 bases between. CDR3: CASSKATLVWNEQFF. CDR3 bases: TGTGCCAGTAGCAAAGCCACCCTGGTATGGAATGAGCAGTTCTTC.

The chain couples TRBV28 to TRBJ2-7, with D unresolved. The CDR3 sequence is 16 residues long. CDR1 is MDHEN, CDR2 SYDVKM, per germline. Between the trimmed V and J ends, which lost 7 bases and 1 base, there was a span of 20 bases. The CDR3 loop reads CASTGPFALTSYEQYF. The CDR3 DNA is TGTGCCAGCACCGGACCCTTTGCGCTAACATCCTACGAGCAGTACTTC.

The gene calls are TRBV10-3 and TRBJ2-1; 8 nucleotides agree with TRBD2. CDR3 length: 17 amino acids. CDR1 ENHRY and CDR2 SYGVKD come from the germline V gene. The J segment lost 6 bases and the V segment lost 2 bases, leaving 12 bases of the junction unmatched. The CDR3 DNA follows: TGTGCCATCAGTGAGAATGTACTAGCGGTGTCGATCAATGAGCAGTTCTTC. Translated, it gives CAISENVLAVSINEQFF.

The chain recombines TRBV5-6 with TRBJ2-2; possibly TRBD2 for D (5 bases). Looked up from germline, CDR1 is SGHDT and CDR2 is YYEEEE. The length of the CDR3 is 11 residues. Trimming removed 4 bases from V and 8 bases from J, with 6 bases in between. In DNA form, the CDR3 reads TGTGCCAGCAGCGCGGGTGGGGAGCTGTTTTTT. Translated: CASSAGGELFF.

The chain employs TRBV7-8 and TRBJ1-1, with D perhaps TRBD1 (5 bases). V was cut by 8 bases and J by 10 bases, with 32 bases left in between. CDR1 and CDR2 (germline): SGHVS, FQNEAQ. The CDR3 is made up of 17 amino acids. The CDR3 here is CASRQLVSGRGGTGAFF. The CDR3 region has the DNA TGTGCCAGCCGCCAGTTAGTGTCGGGACGAGGAGGGACCGGAGCTTTCTTT.

The chain joins TRBV15 to TRBJ1-3, with 7 bases fitting TRBD1. This CDR3 has 16 residues. Germline loops: CDR1 LNHNV, CDR2 YYDKDF (reference sequence). J was trimmed by 3 bases and V by 0 bases; bases with no gene match: 5. The CDR3 sequence is CATSREAGGYGNTIYF. CDR3 bases: TGTGCCACCAGCAGAGAGGCAGGGGGTTATGGAAACACCATATATTTT.